The clone carrying this T cell receptor (beta chain) was counted between two and nine times. Its target is unknown. These data are taken from a study of T cell repertoires in cytomegalovirus infection. Whole-study results and caveats: It was HLA-C-restricted CMV-specific TCR beta clonotypes that dominated the response ex vivo.

CDR1 is SQVTM, CDR2 ANQGSEA, per germline. The germline V and J ends were trimmed by 6 bases and 4 bases, with 15 bases remaining between them. The CDR3 is made up of 13 amino acids. TCRdb fed the reads into MiXCR, producing one record per CDR3 protein. This sample carries hundreds of thousands of distinct CDR3 sequences, roughly 24% of them seen once, and the ten largest clones take 7% to 9%. Sequenced: CD8+ T cells from PBMCs. This receptor was obtained from a human donor in good health (CMV status not recorded). Some clones in this sample may be carry-over from other donors' samples. The V call is TRBV29-1, the J call TRBJ1-2, with TRBD1 as a possible D gene (5 bases). In nucleotides, the CDR3 is TGCAGCGTCTGGAGGGGTTCCTTCTATGGCTACACCTTC. Translated: CSVWRGSFYGYTF.